This is a list of T cell receptor beta chains from one sample in a study of blood T cell repertoires in COVID-19. The method was immunoSEQ multiplex PCR; TCRdb's version includes in-frame clones alone and lacks a portion of them. Among under 65,000 clones listed, around nine tenths were seen once. Sequencing was carried out using peripheral blood. The receptors stem from a woman in her fifties or sixties with COVID-19, enrolled during active disease. The CDR3 runs from the conserved cysteine through the conserved F or W.

v_call	j_call	cdr3_aa
TRBV14	TRBJ1-6	CASSLGSRGSPLHF
TRBV20-1	TRBJ1-5	CSASESRSIAQPQHF
TRBV11-3	TRBJ2-5	CASSLDAGETQYF
TRBV4-1	TRBJ2-6	CASSQGQGASGANVLTF
TRBV6-2/TRBV6-3	TRBJ1-1	CASSYPIGGVEDTEAFF
TRBV20-1	TRBJ2-1	CSASGGGSSYNEQFF
TRBV7-9	TRBJ1-4	CASSFVARAGEKLFF
TRBV3-1/TRBV3-2	TRBJ1-5	CASSSAGVGSNQPQHF
TRBV5-1	TRBJ1-4	CASSFGGLNEKLFF
TRBV7-9	TRBJ2-3	CASSLVAGNTQYF
TRBV5-3	TRBJ2-5	CARSLFVSGRETQYF
TRBV7-6	TRBJ2-3	CASSLAPSGLTDTQYF
TRBV3-1/TRBV3-2	TRBJ1-1	CASSQRGLGNTEAFF
TRBV2	TRBJ2-1	CASSVSLGNEQFF
TRBV12-3/TRBV12-4	TRBJ1-1	CASSLRTGLSFF
TRBV7-6	TRBJ2-6	CASSATNGVGANVLTF
TRBV3-1/TRBV3-2	TRBJ1-1	CASRRTGTANTEAFF
TRBV6-6	TRBJ1-6	CASGETGDVSPLHF
TRBV2	TRBJ1-2	CASSGDRGLGYTF
TRBV4-2	TRBJ1-1	CASSQEFPGGTEAFF
TRBV18	TRBJ1-5	CASSPLGQGFVGQPQHF
TRBV19	TRBJ1-5	CASSISGQAQPQHF
TRBV7-8	TRBJ1-3	CASSLGLGPGNTIYF
TRBV7-6	TRBJ1-2	CASSLRESGGYTF
TRBV11-3	TRBJ1-1	CASSPNAGIVAEAFF
TRBV28	TRBJ1-2	CASFLTGMGGYTF
TRBV24-1	TRBJ2-5	CATSPGGTGGAETQYF
TRBV27	TRBJ1-3	CASRSSGRGNTIYF
TRBV19	TRBJ1-1	CASSIPRDTEAFF
TRBV28	TRBJ1-6	CGISGSSYNSPLHF
TRBV20-1	TRBJ2-6	CSASGVYSGANVLTF
TRBV28	TRBJ2-1	CARQSYNEQFF
TRBV19	TRBJ1-5	CASSIDDYSNQPQHF
TRBV28	TRBJ2-7	CASSNILATGQYF
TRBV19	TRBJ2-1	CASRELARDYNEQFF
TRBV28	TRBJ1-5	CASRQTGGNSPQHF
TRBV15	TRBJ2-1	CATSRDPSEQFF
TRBV18	TRBJ1-2	CASSPKSSGSHGYTF
TRBV7-2	TRBJ1-2	CASSLAGTYGYTF
TRBV5-1	TRBJ1-3	CASSLAQPISGNTIYF
TRBV6-1	TRBJ1-2	CASSENRGLGGYTF
TRBV4-1	TRBJ1-5	CASSQDLWWQPQHF
TRBV7-9	TRBJ2-1	CASSPGTGYNEQFF